This T cell receptor beta chain was recovered during a study of CD8 T cells in ankylosing spondylitis (dated 2017 in TCRdb). Study-level background: To find TCR variants linked to disease, the study profiled T cell receptor beta repertoires in ankylosing spondylitis patients and healthy donors. The full study cohort comprised some 27 ankylosing spondylitis patients and 85 to 120 healthy donors. Peripheral blood was sampled, and synovial fluid was also collected from ankylosing spondylitis patients. What the work shows at the level of the full study, not this receptor alone: The disease-linked clones showed a CD8+ phenotype and occurred at relatively low frequencies in peripheral blood. Blood from ankylosing spondylitis patients appeared to be characterized by a TCR beta motif made up of several highly homologous amino acid variants. Some motif variants were previously reported in synovial fluid and blood of reactive arthritis patients, suggesting common disease-initiation mechanisms. The disease-linked clones were reported to be significantly enriched in matched synovial fluid samples from ankylosing spondylitis patients.

Concerning this clonotype itself: The antigen this receptor binds is unknown. The sample holds no much larger clone one base away, and base qualities are not on file.

Trimmed from V: 3 bases; trimmed from J: 5 bases; junction bases lacking a gene match: 7. The CDR1 and CDR2 encoded by the germline V gene (reference sequence) are DFQATT and SNEGSKA. The CDR3 runs 14 residues from the cysteine to the phenylalanine. Only CDR3 DNA is held: 42 bases, read in frame from base 1. Reads for this sample came from an Illumina HiSeq 2500. Quantitative 5'-RACE with molecular barcodes was the method used to prepare the TCR beta libraries. In the source study's methods: To identify disease-linked TCR variants, a new computational method was used, one built on a probabilistic model of VDJ rearrangement. TCRdb ran its own pipeline on the public reads, namely fastp trimming at Q25 and MiXCR clone calling, and kept in-frame beta chains. Entries that share a CDR3 protein sequence are merged under the most common genes and DNA. The V and J calls were not made by the authors but by TCRdb's processing. This sample holds some 450,000 distinct CDR3 sequences; 15% to 20% were observed only once. The ten largest clones capture around 0.92% of the sample.

Sequencing used blood, either unsorted or a sorted T cell fraction (not recorded which). The V and J genes are TRBV20-1 and TRBJ2-3, with 8 junctional bases fitting TRBD2. The TCR comes from a male donor with ankylosing spondylitis. The CDR3: CSASMGLGGDTQYF. In nucleotide form, the sequence is TGCAGTGCTAGTATGGGACTAGGAGGAGATACGCAGTATTTT.